A selection of T cell receptor beta chains follows, all from one sample in a study of neurological immune-mediated disorders. TCRdb called the 5' RACE reads again in MiXCR, with one record for every CDR3 protein. The sample holds roughly 46,000 distinct CDR3 sequences, about 1.8% seen once. The specimen sequenced was PBMCs. These receptors all come from a woman in her thirties or forties with multiple sclerosis. Each CDR3 is given with its conserved first and last residue. D genes are given only for firm matches. Not every row has a clone size; where given, it reads once, few, many or a size class.

>13|many|TRBV12-3/TRBV12-4|.|TRBJ1-1
CASSLVGHTEAFF
TGTGCCAGCAGTTTAGTTGGGCACACTGAAGCTTTCTTT
>14|many|TRBV20-1|.|TRBJ1-1
CSARDGGKNTEAFF
TGCAGTGCTAGAGACGGTGGGAAGAACACTGAAGCTTTCTTT
>12|many|TRBV20-1|.|TRBJ2-1
CSAPGRTNEQFF
TGCAGTGCTCCAGGACGGACGAATGAGCAGTTCTTC
>13|many|TRBV9|.|TRBJ2-1
CASSVGSYNEQFF
TGTGCCAGCAGCGTAGGGTCCTACAATGAGCAGTTCTTC
>13|many|TRBV20-1|.|TRBJ1-1
CSARNAPGGEAFF
TGCAGTGCTAGGAACGCCCCGGGAGGTGAAGCTTTCTTT
>11|many|TRBV9|.|TRBJ2-3
CASSREDTQYF
TGTGCCAGCAGCCGAGAAGATACGCAGTATTTT
>16|many|TRBV10-2|TRBD2|TRBJ2-6
CASSYGGSSGANVLTF
TGCGCCAGCAGCTACGGGGGGAGCTCTGGGGCCAACGTCCTGACTTTC
>15|many|TRBV20-1|.|TRBJ2-3
CSAPHVGPSTDTQYF
TGCAGTGCCCCCCACGTGGGACCCAGCACAGATACGCAGTATTTT
>12|many|TRBV6-5|.|TRBJ1-1
CATRSANTEAFF
TGTGCCACTCGATCTGCGAACACTGAAGCTTTCTTT
>14|many|TRBV7-9|.|TRBJ2-3
CASSLASSLGTQYF
TGTGCCAGCAGCTTAGCTAGCTCGTTGGGTACGCAGTATTTT
>15|many|TRBV7-7|TRBD1|TRBJ1-1
CASSYGTGGNTEAFF
TGTGCCAGCAGTTACGGGACAGGGGGAAATACTGAAGCTTTCTTT
>14|many|TRBV5-1|.|TRBJ1-1
CASSLVRGATEAFF
TGCGCCAGCAGCTTGGTTCGGGGAGCCACTGAAGCTTTCTTT
>11|many|TRBV20-1|.|TRBJ1-1
CSASDNTEAFF
TGCAGTGCTAGTGATAACACTGAAGCTTTCTTT
>17|many|TRBV5-1|TRBD1|TRBJ2-1
CASSLLVWGTAYNEQFF
TGCGCCAGCAGCTTGTTGGTTTGGGGGACAGCCTACAATGAGCAGTTCTTC
>11|many|TRBV29-1|.|TRBJ1-2
CSVAGKVGYTF
TGCAGCGTTGCAGGGAAGGTGGGCTACACCTTC
>16|many|TRBV20-1|TRBD2|TRBJ2-1
CSARVGGLAGEVEQFF
TGCAGTGCTAGAGTGGGGGGACTAGCGGGGGAAGTTGAGCAGTTCTTC
>16|many|TRBV5-1|.|TRBJ1-1
CASSLMEGLQNTEAFF
TGCGCCAGCAGCTTGATGGAAGGACTCCAGAACACTGAAGCTTTCTTT
>16|many|TRBV4-1|TRBD1|TRBJ1-2
CASSQVIRGLGNGYTF
TGCGCCAGCAGCCAAGTGATCAGGGGGCTCGGCAATGGCTACACCTTC
>17|many|TRBV10-3|TRBD1|TRBJ1-2
CAISDHDRGKISNGYTF
TGTGCCATCAGTGACCACGACAGGGGAAAAATCTCTAATGGCTACACCTTC
>12|many|TRBV20-1|.|TRBJ1-3
CSAGVGGNTIYF
TGCAGTGCTGGGGTTGGGGGAAACACCATATATTTT
>15|.|TRBV3-1|.|TRBJ1-4
CVSSQLGTGGEKLFF
TGTGTCAGCAGCCAACTCGGGACGGGAGGTGAAAAACTGTTTTTT
>14|many|TRBV5-1|.|TRBJ1-2
CASSLYGVGYGYTF
TGCGCCAGCAGCTTGTATGGGGTGGGCTATGGCTACACCTTC
>19|many|TRBV12-3/TRBV12-4|TRBD2|TRBJ2-7
CASSPTTGTSFLGSDEQYF
TGTGCCAGCAGCCCAACGACCGGGACTAGCTTCCTTGGGAGTGACGAGCAGTACTTC
>17|many|TRBV7-9|.|TRBJ2-1
CASSQRGGLSSYNEQFF
TGTGCCAGCAGCCAACGGGGAGGCCTGAGCTCCTACAATGAGCAGTTCTTC
>16|many|TRBV11-2|.|TRBJ2-1
CASSLGGAPSYNEQFF
TGTGCCAGCAGCTTAGGGGGGGCACCCTCCTACAATGAGCAGTTCTTC
>15|many|TRBV2|.|TRBJ1-5
CASSAEPGSNQPQHF
TGTGCCAGCAGTGCGGAGCCTGGTAGCAATCAGCCCCAGCATTTT
>15|many|TRBV5-1|.|TRBJ1-2
CASSLLGQSNYGYTF
TGCGCCAGCAGCTTGCTCGGACAGTCTAACTATGGCTACACCTTC
>14|many|TRBV20-1|TRBD1|TRBJ1-1
CSAKRGQGRPEAFF
TGCAGTGCTAAAAGGGGACAGGGAAGGCCTGAAGCTTTCTTT
>15|many|TRBV9|TRBD2|TRBJ2-3
CASSVGGEGTDTQYF
TGTGCCAGCAGCGTTGGGGGGGAGGGCACAGATACGCAGTATTTT
>12|many|TRBV10-3|.|TRBJ1-1
CAIQTVNTEAFF
TGTGCCATACAAACAGTGAACACTGAAGCTTTCTTT
>15|many|TRBV4-2|.|TRBJ2-5
CASSPIGIALETQYF
TGTGCCAGCAGCCCAATCGGAATAGCCCTAGAGACCCAGTACTTC
>16|many|TRBV20-1|.|TRBJ1-3
CSAGGAGRLSGNTIYF
TGCAGTGCTGGGGGGGCAGGACGACTCTCTGGAAACACCATATATTTT
>15|many|TRBV5-1|.|TRBJ2-2
CASSLARGNTGELFF
TGCGCCAGCAGCTTGGCCCGGGGGAACACCGGGGAGCTGTTTTTT
>12|many|TRBV3-1|.|TRBJ1-6
CASSQGPSPLHF
TGTGCCAGCAGCCAAGGACCTTCACCCCTCCACTTT
>15|many|TRBV2|.|TRBJ2-3
CASSEADSEGDTQYF
TGTGCCAGCAGTGAAGCGGACAGTGAGGGGGATACGCAGTATTTT
>16|many|TRBV24-1|TRBD1|TRBJ2-3
CATSAGQGVGTDTQYF
TGTGCCACCAGTGCGGGACAGGGGGTGGGTACAGATACGCAGTATTTT
>13|many|TRBV6-5|TRBD1|TRBJ1-1
CASSYSTGGKAFF
TGTGCCAGCAGTTACTCGACAGGGGGTAAAGCTTTCTTT
>14|many|TRBV5-1|TRBD1|TRBJ2-1
CASSSYTGGNEQFF
TGCGCCAGCAGCTCATACACAGGGGGCAATGAGCAGTTCTTC
>14|many|TRBV5-1|.|TRBJ2-7
CASSLGPAAYEQYF
TGCGCCAGCAGCTTGGGACCAGCAGCCTACGAGCAGTACTTC
>12|many|TRBV29-1|.|TRBJ1-1
CSVESTNTEAFF
TGCAGCGTTGAATCCACTAACACTGAAGCTTTCTTT
>13|many|TRBV2|.|TRBJ2-7
CASSVAAPGEQYF
TGTGCCAGCAGTGTGGCGGCACCTGGCGAGCAGTACTTC
>17|many|TRBV3-1|TRBD1|TRBJ1-5
CASSPGQGVIGNQPQHF
TGTGCCAGCAGCCCGGGACAGGGGGTAATTGGCAATCAGCCCCAGCATTTT
>15|many|TRBV27|.|TRBJ2-7
CASSLYGGSSYEQYF
TGTGCCAGCAGTTTATATGGGGGTTCGTCCTACGAGCAGTACTTC
>14|many|TRBV15|.|TRBJ2-7
CATSREMGADGPNF
TGTGCCACCAGCAGAGAGATGGGCGCGGACGGACCAAATTTC
>17|many|TRBV5-6|.|TRBJ2-6
CASSLLTDYSGANVLTF
TGTGCCAGCAGCTTGCTAACCGACTACTCTGGGGCCAACGTCCTGACTTTC
>13|many|TRBV20-1|TRBD1|TRBJ2-5
CSARETGPETQYF
TGCAGTGCTAGAGAGACAGGGCCTGAGACCCAGTACTTC
>16|many|TRBV5-1|TRBD2|TRBJ2-3
CASSLTSGGVPDTQYF
TGCGCCAGCAGCTTGACTAGCGGGGGGGTCCCGGATACGCAGTATTTT
>15|many|TRBV20-1|TRBD1|TRBJ1-4
CSASELGQGGEKLFF
TGCAGTGCTTCTGAACTGGGACAGGGAGGAGAAAAACTGTTTTTT
>16|many|TRBV5-1|.|TRBJ2-3
CASSLSPGSVSDTQYF
TGCGCCAGCAGCCTTTCACCGGGAAGTGTATCAGATACGCAGTATTTT
>14|many|TRBV7-9|.|TRBJ2-7
CASSLAGLLHEQYF
TGTGCCAGCAGCTTAGCGGGCCTCCTGCACGAGCAGTACTTC
>16|many|TRBV20-1|TRBD2|TRBJ2-1
CSALTPGGGSYNEQFF
TGCAGTGCCTTAACTCCGGGAGGGGGATCCTACAATGAGCAGTTCTTC
>17|many|TRBV5-1|.|TRBJ1-2
CASSLEFGGPLGYGYTF
TGCGCCAGCAGCTTGGAATTTGGGGGCCCGTTGGGGTATGGCTACACCTTC
>18|many|TRBV2|TRBD1|TRBJ2-6
CASSGRDRRSSGANVLTF
TGTGCCAGCAGTGGCCGGGACAGAAGAAGCTCTGGGGCCAACGTCCTGACTTTC
>14|many|TRBV11-2|.|TRBJ2-5
CASSLRTVQETQYF
TGTGCCAGCAGCTTACGGACAGTACAAGAGACCCAGTACTTC
>16|many|TRBV5-1|TRBD1|TRBJ1-6
CASSRTGGEMDSPLHF
TGCGCCAGCAGCCGGACAGGGGGCGAAATGGATTCACCCCTCCACTTT
>16|many|TRBV5-1|.|TRBJ1-3
CASTNWGQSAGNTIYF
TGCGCCAGCACCAATTGGGGCCAGTCGGCTGGAAACACCATATATTTT
>15|many|TRBV5-6|TRBD1|TRBJ2-2
CASSREGGWTGELFF
TGTGCCAGCAGCCGGGAAGGGGGCTGGACCGGGGAGCTGTTTTTT
>13|many|TRBV7-9|.|TRBJ1-2
CASSSTGTGGYTF
TGTGCCAGCAGCTCCACAGGGACGGGGGGCTACACCTTC
>14|many|TRBV20-1|.|TRBJ2-3
CSVLEAWSTDTQYF
TGCAGTGTGCTGGAGGCCTGGAGCACAGATACGCAGTATTTT
>14|many|TRBV7-8|.|TRBJ1-1
CASSLGNANTEAFF
TGTGCCAGCAGCTTAGGCAACGCGAACACTGAAGCTTTCTTT